Presented here are 30 T cell receptor beta chains from one specimen sequenced in a study of T cells in Graves' hyperthyroidism and ophthalmopathy. RNA transcripts served as the template for amplifying TCR beta CDR3 regions. HTBI primers drove first-round RT-PCR of the TCR CDR3. TCRdb re-called the multiplex PCR reads with MiXCR, one entry per CDR3 protein. The sample lists hundreds of thousands of distinct CDR3 sequences, around 20% occurring once. Sequencing was done on a sample of blood. These receptors were taken from a man under 40 with Graves' ophthalmopathy.

This clonotype was seen many times. The V gene is TRBV11-1, the J gene TRBJ2-1; a possible D gene is TRBD2 (6 bases). CDR1 is SGHAT, CDR2 FQDESV, per germline (reference sequence). The ends were cut back, 2 bases at V and 0 bases at J, with 17 bases in the middle. The CDR3 sequence is 18 residues long. The CDR3 sequence is CASSLRKLAPSSYNEQFF. CDR3 nucleotides: TGTGCCAGCAGCTTACGTAAGCTAGCGCCCAGCTCCTACAATGAGCAGTTCTTC.

This clonotype was seen at least ten times. For the CDR3, the DNA is TGTGCCAGCAGCTTAGCGTTATTGGATACGCAGTATTTT. Its protein is CASSLALLDTQYF. This chain links TRBV7-8 with TRBJ2-3, with D unresolved. The germline CDR1 and CDR2 sequences are SGHVS and FQNEAQ. The CDR3 extends over 13 amino acids. The V gene lost 0 bases and the J gene lost 6 bases, with 7 bases spanning the gap.

This clonotype was counted many times. The chain combines TRBV3-1 with TRBJ1-1; D not certain. Germline V lookup: CDR1 LGHDT, CDR2 YNNKEL (reference sequence). The CDR3 runs to 15 residues. The ends were cut back, 8 bases at V and 3 bases at J, with 19 bases in the middle. The DNA for the CDR3 is TGTGCCAGCTCCTCCAATTCCCCGATCCACACTGAAGCTTTCTTT. This codes for CASSSNSPIHTEAFF.

The V call is TRBV4-1, the J call TRBJ2-1; a weak D match, TRBD2 (6 bases). Germline V gene data show CDR1 as MGHRA and CDR2 as YSYEKL. V was cut by 1 base and J by 6 bases, with 22 bases left in between. This CDR3 has 18 residues. The CDR3 sequence: CASSQGLGGATSTNEQFF. Here the CDR3 DNA reads TGCGCCAGCAGCCAAGGCCTCGGGGGAGCGACTAGTACCAATGAGCAGTTCTTC.

This clonotype was observed a single time. The chain links TRBV19 to TRBJ2-2, with TRBD1 matching over 9 bases. The J call could be wrong; TRBJ1-4 is a better fit for the DNA end. Germline CDR1 LNHDA, CDR2 SQIVND (reference sequence). This CDR3 spans 15 amino acids. The CDR3 region is CASRQQGAKYEKLFF. The CDR3 bases are TGTGCCAGTAGGCAACAGGGGGCGAAGTATGAAAAACTGTTTTTT.

The rearrangement joins TRBV2 to TRBJ2-2; D perhaps matches TRBD1 (5 bases). V lost 6 bases and J 0 bases, leaving 8 bases between the germline ends. The CDR3 is 14 amino acids. Germline V lookup: CDR1 SNHLY, CDR2 FYNNEI. The CDR3: CASRGAANTGELFF. Written as DNA, the CDR3 is TGTGCCAGCAGAGGGGCAGCGAACACCGGGGAGCTGTTTTTT.

As concerns this clonotype: One base away lies a much larger clone, so this may be a sequencing read error. The chain links TRBV28 to TRBJ2-3, with 9 bases matching TRBD1. V shed 5 bases and J 7 bases; nucleotides not matched to a gene: 10. CDR3 length equals 15 residues. Germline CDR1 is MDHEN and CDR2 is SYDVKM. In DNA form, the CDR3 reads TGTGCCAGCAGTGAGTCGGGACAGGGAGTGCATACGCAGTATTTT. As protein: CASSESGQGVHTQYF.

In nucleotides, the CDR3 is TGCAGTGCTAGATTTACTCGGACTAGCGGGAGGGCCAGGACAGATACGCAGTATTTT. It yields the protein CSARFTRTSGRARTDTQYF. The V and J genes are TRBV20-1 and TRBJ2-3; 15 nucleotides agree with TRBD2. With V trimmed by 2 bases and J by 3 bases, 12 bases remained unmatched. The CDR3 extends over 19 amino acids. In germline, CDR1 is DFQATT, CDR2 SNEGSKA (reference sequence).

In its sample, this clonotype was seen a few times. V gene TRBV24-1 combines with J gene TRBJ2-1; 12 bases map to TRBD1. V was pared by 0 bases and J by 8 bases, with 1 base of the junction left unmatched. Germline loops: CDR1 KGHDR, CDR2 SFDVKD. CDR3 length equals 15 residues. CDR3 bases: TGTGCCACCAGTGATTTGGGGACAGGGGGCCATGAGCAGTTCTTC. It encodes CATSDLGTGGHEQFF.

This clonotype was seen more than once but under ten times. The genes are TRBV6-1 and TRBJ2-1, with TRBD1 matching 9 bases. Looked up from germline, CDR1 is MNHNS and CDR2 is SASEGT. Losses at the gene ends were 6 bases for V and 4 bases for J; bases not matched to a gene: 10. The CDR3 consists of 16 residues. The CDR3 loop is CASRPQGQGSYNEQFF. Written as DNA, the CDR3 is TGTGCCAGCAGGCCCCAGGGACAGGGATCTTACAATGAGCAGTTCTTC.

This clonotype came up many times. This sequence joins TRBV7-3 and TRBJ1-2, with TRBD1 matching 10 bases. From germline, CDR1 is SGHTA and CDR2 FQGTGA. The CDR3 has 14 residues. V was clipped by 2 bases and J by 5 bases; unmatched bases: 2. CDR3 DNA: TGTGCCAGCAGCTTAGACAGGGGGCGTTATGGCTACACCTTC. Residues: CASSLDRGRYGYTF. Full variable domain (missing parts from reference TRBV7-3 and TRBJ1-2): GAGVSQTPSNKVTEKGKYVELRCDPISGHTALYWYRQSLGQGPEFLIYFQGTGAADDSGLPNDRFFAVRPEGSVSTLKIQRTERGDSAVYLCASSLDRGRYGYTFGSGTRLTVV.

This chain uses TRBV15 with TRBJ1-4, with D unclear. The CDR3 is 13 residues long. Germline V gene data show CDR1 as LNHNV and CDR2 as YYDKDF (reference sequence). With 6 bases removed from V and 7 bases from J, the gap between germline ends came to 12 bases. CDR3 nucleotide sequence: TGTGCCACCAGTGGCATGCTCGGTGAAAAACTGTTTTTT. Its translation: CATSGMLGEKLFF.

This clonotype was found many times. This sequence joins TRBV20-1 and TRBJ1-1; D perhaps matches TRBD1 (6 bases). CDR3 size: 20 residues. Germline CDR1 is DFQATT and CDR2 is SNEGSKA (reference sequence). Between the trimmed V and J ends, which lost 1 base and 5 bases, there was a span of 32 bases. The CDR3 DNA sequence: TGCAGTGCTAGAGGAGAGACCATGAGACGGCGGGGGCTGACGAGGACTGAAGCTTTCTTT. Translating gives CSARGETMRRRGLTRTEAFF.

A remark on this clonotype: A much more abundant neighbour one base away suggests this may be a read error. V is TRBV12-3 or TRBV12-4 and J is TRBJ2-3; D unclear. The DNA end lines up better with TRBJ1-5; the J call may be wrong. The CDR3 length is 13 residues. DNA of the CDR3: TGTGCCAGCAGTTTAGCCAGGTTGGATACGCAGCATTTT. It translates to CASSLARLDTQHF.

This clonotype was detected a few times. For the CDR3, the DNA is TGTGCCAGCAGCCCGGGCCGGACTAGCGGCTACAATGAGCAGTTCTTC. Translating it yields CASSPGRTSGYNEQFF. The rearrangement joins TRBV3-1 to TRBJ2-1; 10 bases match TRBD2. Germline CDR1 and CDR2: LGHDT and YNNKEL (reference sequence). The length of the CDR3 is 16 residues. V trimming: 4 bases; J trimming: 3 bases; junction bases outside the gene matches: 6.

This clonotype was seen ten or more times. The chain couples TRBV9 to TRBJ2-2; 9 bases match TRBD2. The V and J ends lost 4 bases and 7 bases, in that order; junction bases with no gene match: 8. The V gene's germline CDR1 is SGDLS and CDR2 YYNGEE. CDR3 size: 15 residues. CDR3 region: CASSPRGSGSGELFF. The CDR3 nucleotides are TGTGCCAGCAGCCCCCGGGGTAGCGGGAGCGGGGAGCTGTTTTTT. The full variable domain, with the rest looked up from reference TRBV9 and TRBJ2-2, is DSGVTQTPKHLITATGQRVTLRCSPRSGDLSVYWYQQSLDQGLQFLIQYYNGEERAKGNILERFSAQQFPDLHSELNLSSLELGDSALYFCASSPRGSGSGELFFGEGSRLTVL.

The chain is built from TRBV2 and TRBJ2-7; D remains ambiguous. The CDR3 has 16 amino acids. Germline V gene sequence: CDR1 SNHLY, CDR2 FYNNEI. V lost 5 bases, J lost 7 bases, and 24 bases lay in between. CDR3 coding DNA: TGTGCCAGCAGTTACCCCCCTCTGACCCGAAACAATGAGCAGTACTTC. Amino acids: CASSYPPLTRNNEQYF.

This clonotype is a singleton in its sample. The chain carries TRBV29-1 and TRBJ2-6, with a tentative D call TRBD1 (6 bases). Germline-derived CDR1 and CDR2 are SQVTM and ANQGSEA. The CDR3 consists of 15 residues. Trimming took off 6 bases at V and 0 bases at J, with 12 bases between the two ends. CDR3 sequence (DNA): TGCAGCGTCCGGGACACAGACTCTGGGGCCAACGTCCTGACTTTC. Translated, it gives CSVRDTDSGANVLTF.

This clonotype was counted many times. This chain connects TRBV12-3 or TRBV12-4 to TRBJ1-2; 8 positions agree with TRBD1. The CDR3 totals 13 residues. Unmatched junction bases numbered 6, after V lost 5 bases and J lost 7 bases. As DNA, the CDR3 is TGTGCCAGCAGTCCACAGGGGGTTAGTGGCTACACCTTC. Its protein product is CASSPQGVSGYTF.

Only a few counts were recorded for this clonotype. This chain links TRBV2 with TRBJ2-5, with D possibly TRBD1 on 5 matching bases. The CDR3 totals 15 residues. Germline values: CDR1 SNHLY, CDR2 FYNNEI. Deletions cut 4 bases from V and 13 bases from J, with 25 bases between. The CDR3: CASSVLKLGQSSVYF. CDR3 nucleotides: TGTGCCAGCAGTGTTTTGAAGCTTGGACAATCATCAGTGTACTTC.

The chain recombines TRBV12-3 or TRBV12-4 with TRBJ1-1; no clear D. Trimming took 1 base from V and 7 from J, leaving 7 bases between them. The CDR3 is made up of 12 amino acids. CDR3 sequence: CASSLGTSEAFF. Here the CDR3 DNA reads TGTGCCAGCAGTTTAGGGACGAGTGAAGCTTTCTTT.

The chain joins TRBV7-3 to TRBJ2-7; tentative D call: TRBD1 (6 bases). Deletions cut 0 bases from V and 0 bases from J, with 9 bases between. Germline assignment: CDR1 SGHTA and CDR2 FQGTGA. The CDR3 runs 15 residues. CDR3 protein: CASSLTGHPSYEQYF. The CDR3 region has the DNA TGTGCCAGCAGCTTAACGGGACACCCCTCCTACGAGCAGTACTTC.

The sample holds many counts of this clonotype. J is TRBJ1-1 and V is TRBV3-1, with D possibly being TRBD1 (5 bases). Germline V gives CDR1 LGHDT, CDR2 YNNKEL (reference sequence). Trimming removed 4 bases from V and 1 base from J, with 13 bases in between. This CDR3 is built from 15 residues. The CDR3 reads CASSRPGLQNTEAFF. The CDR3 DNA reads as TGTGCCAGCAGCCGCCCGGGGCTTCAGAACACTGAAGCTTTCTTT.

In its sample, this clonotype was seen a few times. The CDR3 protein is CASSSGTSKNEQFF. In DNA form, the CDR3 reads TGTGCCAGCAGTTCCGGGACTAGCAAGAATGAGCAGTTCTTC. The V gene is TRBV28, the J gene TRBJ2-1; 9 bases are shared with TRBD2. Germline CDR1 MDHEN, CDR2 SYDVKM. There are 14 residues in the CDR3. Germline trimming cut 4 bases from V and 7 bases from J; bases unmatched to any gene: 5.

This clonotype was seen only a few times. V and J are TRBV2 and TRBJ2-7; no clear D gene. Trimming stripped 4 bases from V and 0 bases from J, with 10 bases between. Germline lookup yields CDR1 SNHLY and CDR2 FYNNEI. This CDR3 contains 14 residues. The CDR3 region is CASSVRQHSYEQYF. The CDR3 nucleotides are TGTGCCAGCAGTGTTCGACAACACTCCTACGAGCAGTACTTC.

This clonotype was recorded at least ten times. The chain uses TRBV20-1 and TRBJ1-2; weak D call: TRBD1 (5 bases). Between the trimmed V and J ends, which lost 3 bases and 2 bases, there was a span of 13 bases. The CDR3 runs 14 residues. Per germline, CDR1 DFQATT and CDR2 SNEGSKA (reference sequence). This chain's CDR3 is CSARAAGPNYGYTF. The CDR3 region has the DNA TGCAGTGCTAGGGCGGCAGGGCCCAACTATGGCTACACCTTC.

The chain combines TRBV11-3 with TRBJ2-4; 11 positions match TRBD1. This CDR3 comprises 19 residues. J gave up 1 base and V 5 bases, and 13 bases lay outside the gene matches. CDR1 and CDR2 from the germline V gene are SGHNT and YENEEA. CDR3 DNA sequence: TGTGCCAGCAGCCCCGCCGGACAGGGGGCTTTTGGGGCCAAAAACATTCAGTACTTC. Protein: CASSPAGQGAFGAKNIQYF.

This clonotype appeared a few times. The V and J genes are TRBV4-1 and TRBJ1-2; D not certain. The germline V gene encodes CDR1 MGHRA and CDR2 YSYEKL. The V and J ends lost 2 bases and 4 bases respectively, with 11 bases between them. This CDR3 region has 14 residues. For the CDR3, the DNA is TGCGCCAGCAGCCAAAACTCTAATAGCTATGGCTACACCTTC. It yields the protein CASSQNSNSYGYTF.

The chain links TRBV9 to TRBJ2-2; 11 bases match TRBD2. There are 17 residues in the CDR3. Germline loops: CDR1 SGDLS, CDR2 YYNGEE. V lost 3 bases, J lost 4 bases, and 8 bases stayed unmatched. CDR3 in amino acids: CASSEPSGTSGTGELFF. CDR3 DNA: TGTGCCAGCAGCGAACCGTCCGGGACTAGCGGCACCGGGGAGCTGTTTTTT. Filled out from reference TRBV9 and TRBJ2-2, the complete variable domain reads DSGVTQTPKHLITATGQRVTLRCSPRSGDLSVYWYQQSLDQGLQFLIQYYNGEERAKGNILERFSAQQFPDLHSELNLSSLELGDSALYFCASSEPSGTSGTGELFFGEGSRLTVL.

The CDR3 protein is CASSRTGLSYEQYF. The CDR3 DNA is TGCGCCAGCAGCCGAACCGGACTAAGCTACGAGCAGTACTTC. This chain joins TRBV5-1 and TRBJ2-7, with D perhaps matching TRBD2 (6 bases). Germline-derived CDR1 and CDR2 are SGHRS and YFSETQ. CDR3 length: 14 residues. Trimming took 4 bases from V and 3 from J, leaving 14 bases between them.